The 14 T cell receptor beta chains below come from one sample, sequenced in a study of CD8 T cells in ankylosing spondylitis. Overall study results and limits: What seemed typical of ankylosing spondylitis blood was a TCR beta motif built from several highly homologous variants.

These receptors lack a known antigen. Using its own MiXCR run on the 5' RACE reads, TCRdb lists one record per CDR3 protein. Altogether around 890,000 distinct CDR3 sequences are present, roughly 12% being singletons, with the ten largest covering approximately 0.51%. The sample consisted of blood, either unsorted or a sorted T cell fraction (not recorded which). Receptor source: a male donor with ankylosing spondylitis.

In its sample, this clonotype was seen many times. The rearrangement joins TRBV15 to TRBJ1-1; no clear D gene. Germline-derived CDR1 and CDR2 are LNHNV and YYDKDF (reference sequence). The CDR3 extends over 13 amino acids. The V end lost 4 bases, the J end lost 1 base, and 7 bases lay between the germline ends. CDR3 in DNA: TGTGCCACCAGCATCGACACGAACACTGAAGCTTTCTTT. It specifies CATSIDTNTEAFF.

This clonotype was detected a few times. The gene calls are TRBV4-3 and TRBJ2-1, with D perhaps matching TRBD1 (6 bases). Germline V gives CDR1 LGHNA, CDR2 YSLEER. V lost 3 bases and J lost 2, with 11 bases in between. The CDR3 consists of 15 residues. The CDR3 spells CASSHRTVTYNEQFF. The CDR3 DNA follows: TGCGCCAGCAGCCACCGGACAGTGACCTACAATGAGCAGTTCTTC.

The rearrangement links TRBV1 to TRBJ2-2; the table's D call TRBD2 went unverified against the DNA. TRBV1 is tagged as a pseudogene. The CDR3 covers 15 residues. CDR3 in DNA: TGCAGTGCTAGAGCCGCCGGAGGGATCACCGGGGAGCTGTTTTTT. Its translation: CSARAAGGITGELFF.

A word on this clonotype: Just one base apart from a much larger clone, this may be a read error. This rearrangement joins TRBV6-2 or TRBV6-3 to TRBJ1-1, with no clear D. V lost 4 bases and J lost 5, with 17 bases in between. The germline gives CDR1 MNHEY, CDR2 SVGEGT. The CDR3 is made up of 15 amino acids. CDR3 in DNA: TGTGCCAGCAGTTCCCCGATAAGGATGGAAACTGAAGCTTTCTTT. The encoded protein is CASSSPIRMETEAFF.

The V gene is TRBV6-1, the J gene TRBJ2-2, with 11 bases identical to TRBD2. Unmatched junction bases numbered 14, after V lost 5 bases and J lost 9 bases. Germline loops: CDR1 MNHNS, CDR2 SASEGT. CDR3 length: 17 amino acids. The CDR3 sequence is CASSRAELAGEIRELFF. DNA for the CDR3: TGTGCCAGCAGTCGGGCCGAACTAGCGGGAGAGATCAGGGAGCTGTTTTTT.

This clonotype was seen a handful of times. V is TRBV9 and J is TRBJ2-1; D is unresolved. Germline V gives CDR1 SGDLS, CDR2 YYNGEE. This CDR3 comprises 16 residues. V gave up 4 bases and J gave up 0 bases, with 14 bases separating them. The CDR3 is CASSPVGPSSYNEQFF. CDR3 coding DNA: TGTGCCAGCAGCCCCGTCGGCCCAAGCTCCTACAATGAGCAGTTCTTC.

J is TRBJ2-5 and V is TRBV18; D may match TRBD1 or TRBD2 (6 bases each). The CDR3 extends over 14 amino acids. Germline values: CDR1 KGHSH, CDR2 LQKENI. The ends were cut back, 6 bases at V and 4 bases at J, with 15 bases in the middle. DNA of the CDR3: TGTGCCAGCTCCCACAAGGGGGGCCGAGAGACCCAGTACTTC. The encoded protein is CASSHKGGRETQYF.

V gene TRBV28 combines with J gene TRBJ2-1; TRBD2 is a possible D gene (6 bases). Per the germline V gene, CDR1 is MDHEN and CDR2 is SYDVKM. The germline V and J ends were trimmed by 8 bases and 6 bases, with 17 bases remaining between them. This CDR3 comprises 14 residues. The CDR3 spells CASFERREFNEQFF. CDR3 bases: TGTGCCAGCTTTGAGCGACGGGAGTTCAATGAGCAGTTCTTC.

This clonotype came up a few times. The chain couples TRBV12-3 or TRBV12-4 to TRBJ2-1, with 7 positions matching TRBD2. V shed 6 bases, J shed 5 bases, and the junction held 7 bases outside the gene matches. CDR3 size: 14 residues. CDR3 residues: CASRIRDYNNEQFF. The CDR3 DNA reads as TGTGCCAGCAGAATCCGGGACTATAACAATGAGCAGTTCTTC.

This clonotype has only one observation. This chain joins TRBV4-3 and TRBJ2-3, with 7 positions matching TRBD2. CDR1 and CDR2 (germline): LGHNA, YSLEER. This CDR3 region has 17 residues. V dropped 1 base and J dropped 3; count of bases not matched to a gene: 10. The CDR3 bases are TGCGCCAGCAGCCAAGCACCCGTCCGGGGGGTAACAGATACGCAGTATTTT. It specifies CASSQAPVRGVTDTQYF.

This clonotype was recorded at least ten times. The chain is built from TRBV20-1 and TRBJ2-1; D not resolved. CDR1 DFQATT and CDR2 SNEGSKA come from the germline V gene (reference sequence). The V end was cut by 4 bases, the J end by 2 bases, with 15 bases between. The CDR3 totals 15 residues. The CDR3 DNA sequence: TGCAGTGCTACTCCTCGAAGGGTGGCCTACAATGAGCAGTTCTTC. Amino acids: CSATPRRVAYNEQFF.

The chain has TRBV12-3 or TRBV12-4 and TRBJ2-1, with a possible D match to TRBD2 (6 bases). V shed 8 bases and J shed 2 bases, with 19 bases lying between them. The CDR3 runs to 16 residues. CDR3 nucleotides: TGTGCCAGCCTGTGGTCGGGGAGGAGACCCTACAATGAGCAGTTCTTC. This translates into CASLWSGRRPYNEQFF.

At least ten counts were recorded for this clonotype. This chain connects TRBV20-1 to TRBJ1-3; D is unclear. The CDR3 totals 10 residues. Germline CDR1 and CDR2: DFQATT and SNEGSKA (reference sequence). The V end was cut by 4 bases, the J end by 3 bases, with 1 base between. The CDR3 coding sequence is TGCAGTGCTATTGGAAACACCATATATTTT. Protein: CSAIGNTIYF.

The chain links TRBV5-1 to TRBJ1-2; 7 bases match TRBD1. This CDR3 has 13 residues. Germline CDR1 and CDR2: SGHRS and YFSETQ. The J segment lost 8 bases and the V segment lost 3 bases, leaving 7 bases of the junction unmatched. CDR3 in amino acids: CASSWTGFGGYTF. CDR3 nucleotides: TGCGCCAGCAGCTGGACAGGATTTGGAGGCTACACCTTC.